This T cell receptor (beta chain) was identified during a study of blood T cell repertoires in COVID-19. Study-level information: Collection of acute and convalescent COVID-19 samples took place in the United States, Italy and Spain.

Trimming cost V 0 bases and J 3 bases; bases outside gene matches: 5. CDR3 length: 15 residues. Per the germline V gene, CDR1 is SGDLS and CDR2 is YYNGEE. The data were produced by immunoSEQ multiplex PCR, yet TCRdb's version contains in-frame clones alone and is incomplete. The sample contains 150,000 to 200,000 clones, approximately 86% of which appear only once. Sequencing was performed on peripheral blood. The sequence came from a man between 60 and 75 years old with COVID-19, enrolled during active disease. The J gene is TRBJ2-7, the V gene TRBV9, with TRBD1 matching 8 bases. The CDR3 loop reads CASSVGQGAYYEQYF. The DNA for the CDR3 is TGTGCCAGCAGCGTAGGCCAGGGGGCGTACTACGAGCAGTACTTC.